The 7 T cell receptor beta chains below were found in one sample sequenced in a study of blood T cell repertoires in COVID-19. The repertoire was sequenced with immunoSEQ multiplex PCR; TCRdb's copy has only in-frame clones and lacks some. This sample has some 50,000 clones, with 65% to 90% found just once. The sample was peripheral blood. These receptors came from a human donor in a cohort sampled during active COVID-19.

The chain links TRBV5-1 to TRBJ2-7; 12 nucleotides line up with TRBD1. V shed 0 bases, J shed 5 bases, and the junction held 12 bases outside the gene matches. The CDR3 is 18 amino acids. Germline-derived CDR1 and CDR2 are SGHRS and YFSETQ. In nucleotides, the CDR3 is TGCGCCAGCAGCTTGGGATCGGGGCCGGGACAGGGGGCCAACGAGCAGTACTTC. Its protein is CASSLGSGPGQGANEQYF.

The gene calls are TRBV5-4 and TRBJ2-5; D unclear. This CDR3 is built from 14 residues. The germline gives CDR1 SGHNT, CDR2 YYREEE (reference sequence). V was trimmed by 4 bases and J by 4 bases, leaving 14 bases between them. Here the CDR3 DNA reads TGTGCCAGCAGCGGAACGGGTTTAGGAGAGACCCAGTACTTC. Translating gives CASSGTGLGETQYF.

The chain joins TRBV5-1 to TRBJ2-7, with TRBD2 identical over 7 bases. The V segment lost 3 bases and the J segment 0 bases; nucleotides outside the gene matches: 6. There are 15 residues in the CDR3. Germline V gene lookup returns CDR1 SGHRS and CDR2 YFSETQ. The CDR3 nucleotides read TGCGCCAGCAGCTCGACCAAGCGGGACTCCTACGAGCAGTACTTC. It specifies CASSSTKRDSYEQYF.

The gene calls are TRBV2 and TRBJ1-2; 7 bases agree with TRBD1. Germline CDR1 SNHLY, CDR2 FYNNEI. V shed 7 bases and J 6 bases; nucleotides not matched to a gene: 14. The CDR3 extends over 15 amino acids. CDR3 DNA sequence: TGTGCCAGCACCGAAGGGCCGGGACAGTATGATGGCTACACCTTC. It codes for CASTEGPGQYDGYTF.

V gene TRBV9 combines with J gene TRBJ2-7; 8 bases are shared with TRBD2. The CDR3 is 13 amino acids. Trimming cost V 5 bases and J 1 base; bases outside gene matches: 2. Germline V gene lookup returns CDR1 SGDLS and CDR2 YYNGEE. As DNA, the CDR3 is TGTGCCAGCAGTAGCGGGGAGTCCTACGAGCAGTACTTC. This encodes CASSSGESYEQYF. Looking up the rest from reference TRBV9 and TRBJ2-7 gives the full variable domain: DSGVTQTPKHLITATGQRVTLRCSPRSGDLSVYWYQQSLDQGLQFLIQYYNGEERAKGNILERFSAQQFPDLHSELNLSSLELGDSALYFCASSSGESYEQYFGPGTRLTVT.

The genes are TRBV28 and TRBJ1-5; D uncertain. The ends were cut back, 8 bases at V and 0 bases at J, with 14 bases in the middle. The CDR3 is 15 residues long. Germline loops: CDR1 MDHEN, CDR2 SYDVKM. The DNA of the CDR3 is TGTGCCAGCCAGTCCCCCGGAGATAGCAATCAGCCCCAGCATTTT. This gives the protein CASQSPGDSNQPQHF.

The chain uses TRBV5-1 and TRBJ1-1; TRBD1 is a possible D gene (5 bases). CDR1 is SGHRS and CDR2 is YFSETQ in the germline V gene. The germline V and J ends were trimmed by 2 bases and 6 bases, with 20 bases remaining between them. The CDR3 spans 16 residues. The CDR3 here is CASSFDSTTGGAEAFF. CDR3 DNA sequence: TGCGCCAGCAGCTTCGACAGTACTACTGGGGGGGCTGAAGCTTTCTTT. Complete variable domain (other parts from reference TRBV5-1 and TRBJ1-1): KAGVTQTPRYLIKTRGQQVTLSCSPISGHRSVSWYQQTPGQGLQFLFEYFSETQRNKGNFPGRFSGRQFSNSRSEMNVSTLELGDSALYLCASSFDSTTGGAEAFFGQGTRLTVV.